These 28 T cell receptor beta chains were sequenced from one sample in a study of CD8 T cells in Susac syndrome. The RNA input was roughly 0.45 to 1 ug, and it was reverse transcribed with random hexamers. TCRdb fed the immunoSEQ multiplex PCR reads into MiXCR, producing one record per CDR3 protein. This sample has over 95,000 distinct CDR3 sequences, with just under 95% found just once. The sample consisted of CD8+ T cells from PBMCs. These receptors all come from a human donor in good health.

This chain uses TRBV13 with TRBJ1-1, with D unresolved. V was pared by 0 bases and J by 1 base, with 9 bases between. CDR1 and CDR2 from the germline V gene are PRHDT and FYEKMQ (reference sequence). This CDR3 is 15 amino acids long. The CDR3: CASSLGDAPNTEAFF. As DNA, the CDR3 is TGTGCCAGCAGCTTAGGGGACGCACCGAACACTGAAGCTTTCTTT.

A single count supports this clonotype. The chain links TRBV20-1 to TRBJ1-1; TRBD1 is a possible D gene (5 bases). CDR1 and CDR2 from the germline V gene are DFQATT and SNEGSKA (reference sequence). V was clipped by 0 bases and J by 8 bases, with 16 bases between them. This CDR3 spans 14 amino acids. The CDR3 spells CSARERGREGEAFF. CDR3 coding DNA: TGCAGTGCTAGAGAACGGGGCAGGGAAGGAGAAGCTTTCTTT.

The rearrangement uses TRBV7-2 and TRBJ2-7, with D possibly matching TRBD1 (6 bases). Trimming cost V 5 bases and J 2 bases, with 16 bases left between them. The CDR3 loop spans 15 amino acids. Germline V lookup: CDR1 SGHTA, CDR2 FQGNSA. CDR3 residues: CASSLIGTNPYEQYF. The DNA of the CDR3 is TGTGCCAGCAGCCTGATCGGGACAAACCCCTACGAGCAGTACTTC. Together with reference TRBV7-2 and TRBJ2-7, the CDR3 gives the full variable domain: GAGVSQSPSNKVTEKGKDVELRCDPISGHTALYWYRQSLGQGLEFLIYFQGNSAPDKSGLPSDRFSAERTGGSVSTLTIQRTQQEDSAVYLCASSLIGTNPYEQYFGPGTRLTVT.

V usage is TRBV29-1 and J usage is TRBJ1-3; tentatively, D is TRBD1 (5 bases). The V and J ends lost 7 bases and 0 bases respectively, with 16 bases between them. This CDR3 has 15 amino acids. CDR1 is SQVTM, CDR2 ANQGSEA, per germline. Here the CDR3 DNA reads TGCAGCGGGATGGAGGGGTCGAGCTCTGGAAACACCATATATTTT. Translation gives CSGMEGSSSGNTIYF.

V and J are TRBV19 and TRBJ1-1, with unresolved D. CDR3 size: 13 residues. Germline assignment: CDR1 LNHDA and CDR2 SQIVND (reference sequence). Between the trimmed V and J ends, which lost 5 bases and 1 base, there was a span of 8 bases. The CDR3 nucleotides are TGTGCCAGTAGTCAAATGGGGAACACTGAAGCTTTCTTT. Protein product: CASSQMGNTEAFF.

The genes are TRBV5-1 and TRBJ2-1; D tentatively fits TRBD1 or TRBD2 (6 bases each). The V gene's germline CDR1 is SGHRS and CDR2 YFSETQ. V lost 3 bases to trimming and J lost 8 bases, with 21 bases between them. The CDR3 totals 16 residues. CDR3 sequence (DNA): TGCGCCAGCAGCTGGGCCGGGGGCGGACTACGGGATGAGCAGTTCTTC. Translating gives CASSWAGGGLRDEQFF.

The chain couples TRBV3-1 to TRBJ2-5, with a possible D match to TRBD1 (6 bases). The V end was cut by 6 bases, the J end by 2 bases, with 19 bases between. Germline V gene lookup returns CDR1 LGHDT and CDR2 YNNKEL (reference sequence). This CDR3 comprises 16 residues. The CDR3 reads CASRLGQFNGQETQYF. For the CDR3, the DNA is TGTGCCAGCAGGCTCGGACAGTTTAACGGACAAGAGACCCAGTACTTC.

J is TRBJ1-2 and V is TRBV14; possible D gene TRBD1, 6 bases. The CDR3 sequence is 14 residues long. CDR1 and CDR2 (germline): SGHDN, FVKESK. Trimming cost V 2 bases and J 4 bases, with 11 bases left between them. The CDR3 sequence is CASSQRVGGYGYTF. CDR3 sequence (DNA): TGTGCCAGCAGCCAAAGAGTAGGGGGCTATGGCTACACCTTC.

This rearrangement joins TRBV20-1 to TRBJ1-1, with D unclear. The CDR3 is made up of 12 amino acids. Germline CDR1 reads DFQATT; CDR2 reads SNEGSKA (reference sequence). Trimming removed 5 bases at V and 10 bases at J, with 17 bases between. CDR3 residues: CSAYLPGVGAFF. In nucleotides, the CDR3 is TGCAGTGCTTATCTTCCGGGAGTGGGAGCTTTCTTT.

In DNA, the CDR3 is TGTGCCAGCTCACCGTACGGACGGACAGATACGCAGTATTTT. It codes for CASSPYGRTDTQYF. J is TRBJ2-3 and V is TRBV18; D not resolved. V gave up 3 bases and J gave up 3 bases, with 10 bases separating them. CDR1 and CDR2 (germline): KGHSH, LQKENI. The CDR3 is 14 amino acids.

The V gene is TRBV12-3 or TRBV12-4, the J gene TRBJ1-5; D perhaps matches TRBD1 (5 bases). The CDR3 is 14 residues long. With 8 bases removed from V and 12 bases from J, the gap between germline ends came to 23 bases. The CDR3 DNA reads TGTGCCAGCCTTGGGCAGGGCTACCCGTCGCTCCAGCATTTT. Translated: CASLGQGYPSLQHF.

This sequence joins TRBV11-3 and TRBJ2-3, with D hard to call. The ends were cut back, 3 bases at V and 2 bases at J, with 9 bases in the middle. Germline V gene lookup returns CDR1 SGHNT and CDR2 YENEEA. The CDR3 consists of 14 residues. CDR3 DNA sequence: TGTGCCAGCAGCTTCCCCTTCTACACAGATACGCAGTATTTT. Amino acid sequence: CASSFPFYTDTQYF.

The chain uses TRBV29-1 and TRBJ1-2; D is perhaps TRBD1 (6 bases). The CDR3 is 14 residues long. Germline CDR1 SQVTM, CDR2 ANQGSEA. Written as DNA, the CDR3 is TGCATAACCTCAGCCGGCGGGGGGGCGGTTGGCTACACCTTC. Translated, it gives CITSAGGGAVGYTF.

The chain couples TRBV28 to TRBJ2-3; 10 nucleotides agree with TRBD2. Trimming took 8 bases from V and 4 from J; bases not matched to a gene: 9. From germline, CDR1 is MDHEN and CDR2 SYDVKM. CDR3 length equals 15 residues. The CDR3, as DNA: TGTGCCAGCGGAATAGCGGGGGGCAGGGCAGATACGCAGTATTTT. This encodes CASGIAGGRADTQYF.

The V and J genes are TRBV6-2 or TRBV6-3 and TRBJ2-1; a possible D gene is TRBD2 (6 bases). CDR3 length equals 16 residues. V shed 2 bases and J shed 3 bases, with 14 bases lying between them. Germline V CDR1 and CDR2: MNHEY, SVGEGT. CDR3: CASSYGGAALYNEQFF. CDR3 sequence (DNA): TGTGCCAGCAGTTACGGCGGGGCAGCCCTCTACAATGAGCAGTTCTTC.

The chain uses TRBV5-4 and TRBJ1-1, with D possibly matching TRBD1 (5 bases). CDR1 SGHNT and CDR2 YYREEE come from the germline V gene (reference sequence). The CDR3 contains 15 residues. V gave up 0 bases and J gave up 0 bases, with 9 bases separating them. The CDR3, as DNA: TGTGCCAGCAGCTTGGTGGCAGGGATGAACACTGAAGCTTTCTTT. Translation gives CASSLVAGMNTEAFF.

This clonotype came up a few times. The chain recombines TRBV7-6 with TRBJ1-1; no clear D gene. Trimming removed 0 bases at V and 3 bases at J, with 5 bases between. The CDR3 is 13 amino acids. Germline values: CDR1 SGHVS, CDR2 FNYEAQ. The CDR3 nucleotides read TGTGCCAGCAGCTTAGCCGAAGACACTGAAGCTTTCTTT. Translating gives CASSLAEDTEAFF.

The table lists this clonotype with a count of one. V is TRBV6-1 and J is TRBJ2-1; 7 nucleotides align to TRBD2. CDR3 length: 14 residues. The ends lost 7 bases at V and 8 bases at J; junction bases unmatched: 11. The germline CDR1 and CDR2 sequences are MNHNS and SASEGT. The CDR3 region is CASTEGPGGYEQFF. The CDR3 DNA follows: TGTGCCAGCACCGAAGGTCCGGGGGGATATGAGCAGTTCTTC.

The gene calls are TRBV20-1 and TRBJ2-7; 10 bases map to TRBD2. This CDR3 spans 15 amino acids. The germline gives CDR1 DFQATT, CDR2 SNEGSKA (reference sequence). Trimming at V came to 3 bases and at J to 3 bases, leaving 8 bases not matched to a gene. The CDR3 DNA sequence: TGCAGTGCTAGCTTTGGGGCTAGCGGGAGCTACGAGCAGTACTTC. Encoded protein: CSASFGASGSYEQYF.

The chain couples TRBV5-6 to TRBJ2-1, with TRBD2 as a possible D gene (6 bases). The V end lost 7 bases, the J end lost 3 bases, and 11 bases lay between the germline ends. The CDR3 is made up of 13 amino acids. The germline gives CDR1 SGHDT, CDR2 YYEEEE. The CDR3 nucleotides read TGTGCCAGCGCCGTGGACTACTACAATGAGCAGTTCTTC. The encoded protein is CASAVDYYNEQFF.

In its sample, this clonotype was seen a few times. The chain employs TRBV12-3 or TRBV12-4 and TRBJ2-7; the D is unclear. V dropped 3 bases and J dropped 5 bases, with 5 bases sitting between them. The CDR3 spans 11 residues. The CDR3 is CASSFGDEQYF. In DNA form, the CDR3 reads TGTGCCAGCAGTTTTGGTGACGAGCAGTACTTC.

This clonotype was observed a few times. The rearrangement links TRBV12-3 or TRBV12-4 to TRBJ2-7; 7 nucleotides line up with TRBD1. Unmatched junction bases numbered 8, after V lost 7 bases and J lost 5 bases. The CDR3 loop spans 13 amino acids. The CDR3 region has the DNA TGTGCCAGCACCCGGCAGGGGGTCAACGAGCAGTACTTC. Translating it yields CASTRQGVNEQYF.

The V and J genes are TRBV3-1 and TRBJ1-1, with 9 nucleotides matching TRBD1. The length of the CDR3 is 15 residues. Per germline, CDR1 LGHDT and CDR2 YNNKEL (reference sequence). V lost 3 bases and J lost 6; bases outside the gene matches: 8. CDR3 sequence reads: CASSHLGQGSSEAFF. DNA of the CDR3: TGTGCCAGCAGCCACCTAGGACAGGGGAGCTCTGAAGCTTTCTTT.

The CDR3 loop is CASSQDRAGYSNQPQHF. Written as DNA, the CDR3 is TGCGCCAGCAGCCAAGATAGGGCAGGTTATAGCAATCAGCCCCAGCATTTT. This rearrangement joins TRBV4-3 to TRBJ1-5; D is undetermined. Germline V gene sequence: CDR1 LGHNA, CDR2 YSLEER. This CDR3 is built from 17 residues. Trimming took 0 bases from V and 0 from J, leaving 12 bases between them.

The rearrangement links TRBV7-2 to TRBJ2-5; D remains unclear. The CDR3 consists of 15 residues. Germline V CDR1 and CDR2: SGHTA, FQGNSA. Trimming pared 1 base from V and 6 bases from J, leaving 15 bases between. In nucleotides, the CDR3 is TGTGCCAGCAGCTTAGACGGCAGGAAGACCCAGACCCAGTACTTC. Translating gives CASSLDGRKTQTQYF.

This chain connects TRBV7-2 to TRBJ1-4; 8 bases line up with TRBD1. Germline lookup yields CDR1 SGHTA and CDR2 FQGNSA. This CDR3 is built from 17 residues. Losses at the gene ends were 4 bases for V and 7 bases for J; bases not matched to a gene: 14. The CDR3 sequence: CASSSGQGPGYGEKLFF. DNA of the CDR3: TGTGCCAGCAGCTCAGGACAGGGACCAGGGTATGGTGAAAAACTGTTTTTT.

The chain has TRBV12-3 or TRBV12-4 and TRBJ2-3; D call uncertain. CDR3 size: 13 residues. Trimming shortened V by 6 bases and J by 6 bases, and 13 bases separated the two germline ends. The CDR3 DNA is TGTGCCAGCAGCCTAGGCGAAGGGGATACGCAGTATTTT. Amino acids: CASSLGEGDTQYF.

This clonotype was observed a handful of times. The chain uses TRBV5-6 and TRBJ2-7, with unresolved D. The CDR3 contains 12 residues. Germline V gene lookup returns CDR1 SGHDT and CDR2 YYEEEE. Between the trimmed V and J ends, which lost 0 bases and 2 bases, there was a span of 3 bases. The CDR3: CASSLAAYEQYF. The CDR3 DNA reads as TGTGCCAGCAGCTTGGCGGCCTACGAGCAGTACTTC.